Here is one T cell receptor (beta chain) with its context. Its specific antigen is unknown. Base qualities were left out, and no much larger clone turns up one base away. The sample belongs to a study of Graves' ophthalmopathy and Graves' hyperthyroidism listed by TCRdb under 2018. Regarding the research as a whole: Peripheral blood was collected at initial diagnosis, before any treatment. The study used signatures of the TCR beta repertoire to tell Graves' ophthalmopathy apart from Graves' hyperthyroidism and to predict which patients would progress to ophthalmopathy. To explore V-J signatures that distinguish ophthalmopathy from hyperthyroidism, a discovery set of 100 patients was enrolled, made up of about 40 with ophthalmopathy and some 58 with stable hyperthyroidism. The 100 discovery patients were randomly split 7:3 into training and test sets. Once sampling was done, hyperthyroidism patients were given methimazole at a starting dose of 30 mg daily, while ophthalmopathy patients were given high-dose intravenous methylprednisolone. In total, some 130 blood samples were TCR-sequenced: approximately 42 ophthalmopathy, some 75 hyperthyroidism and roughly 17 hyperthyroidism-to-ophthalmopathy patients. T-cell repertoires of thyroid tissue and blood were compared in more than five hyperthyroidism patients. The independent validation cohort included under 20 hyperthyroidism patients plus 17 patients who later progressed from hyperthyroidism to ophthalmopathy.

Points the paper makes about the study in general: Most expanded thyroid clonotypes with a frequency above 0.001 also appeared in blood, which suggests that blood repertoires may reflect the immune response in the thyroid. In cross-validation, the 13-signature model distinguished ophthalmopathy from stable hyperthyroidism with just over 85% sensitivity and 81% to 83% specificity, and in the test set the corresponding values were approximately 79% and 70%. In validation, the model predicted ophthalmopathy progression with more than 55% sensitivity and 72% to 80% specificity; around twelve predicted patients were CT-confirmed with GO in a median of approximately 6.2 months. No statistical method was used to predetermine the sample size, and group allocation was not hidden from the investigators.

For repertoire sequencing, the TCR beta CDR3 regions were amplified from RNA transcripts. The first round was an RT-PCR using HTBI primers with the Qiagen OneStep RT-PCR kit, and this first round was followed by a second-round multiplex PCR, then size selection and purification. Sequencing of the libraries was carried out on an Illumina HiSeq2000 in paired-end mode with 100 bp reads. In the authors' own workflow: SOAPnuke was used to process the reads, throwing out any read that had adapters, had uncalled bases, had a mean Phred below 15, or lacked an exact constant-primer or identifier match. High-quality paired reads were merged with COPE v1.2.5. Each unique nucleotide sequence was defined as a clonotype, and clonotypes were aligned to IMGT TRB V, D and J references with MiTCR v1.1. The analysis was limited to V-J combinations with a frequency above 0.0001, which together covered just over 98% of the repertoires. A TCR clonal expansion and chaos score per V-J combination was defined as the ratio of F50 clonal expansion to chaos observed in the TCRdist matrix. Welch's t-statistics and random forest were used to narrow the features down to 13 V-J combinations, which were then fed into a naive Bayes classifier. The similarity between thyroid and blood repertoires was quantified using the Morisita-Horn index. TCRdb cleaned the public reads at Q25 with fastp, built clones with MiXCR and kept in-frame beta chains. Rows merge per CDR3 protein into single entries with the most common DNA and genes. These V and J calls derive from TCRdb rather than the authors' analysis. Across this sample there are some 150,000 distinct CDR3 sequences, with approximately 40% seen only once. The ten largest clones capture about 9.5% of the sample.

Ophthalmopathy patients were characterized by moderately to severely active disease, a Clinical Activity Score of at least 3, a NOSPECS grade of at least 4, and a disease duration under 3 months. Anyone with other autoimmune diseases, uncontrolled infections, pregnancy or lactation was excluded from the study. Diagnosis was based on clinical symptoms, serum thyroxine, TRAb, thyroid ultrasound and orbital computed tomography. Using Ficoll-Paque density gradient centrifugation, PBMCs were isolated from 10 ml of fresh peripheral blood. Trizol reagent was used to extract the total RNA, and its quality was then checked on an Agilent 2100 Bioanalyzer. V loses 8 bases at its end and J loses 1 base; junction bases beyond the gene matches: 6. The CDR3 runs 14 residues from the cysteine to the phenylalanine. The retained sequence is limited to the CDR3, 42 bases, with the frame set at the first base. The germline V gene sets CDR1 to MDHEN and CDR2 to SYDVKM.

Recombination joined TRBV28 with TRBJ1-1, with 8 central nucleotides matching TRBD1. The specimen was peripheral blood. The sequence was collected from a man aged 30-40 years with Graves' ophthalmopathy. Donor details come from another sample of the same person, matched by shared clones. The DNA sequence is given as TGTGCCAGCCTGCCAGGGGGCGGGAACACTGAAGCTTTCTTT. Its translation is CASLPGGGNTEAFF.